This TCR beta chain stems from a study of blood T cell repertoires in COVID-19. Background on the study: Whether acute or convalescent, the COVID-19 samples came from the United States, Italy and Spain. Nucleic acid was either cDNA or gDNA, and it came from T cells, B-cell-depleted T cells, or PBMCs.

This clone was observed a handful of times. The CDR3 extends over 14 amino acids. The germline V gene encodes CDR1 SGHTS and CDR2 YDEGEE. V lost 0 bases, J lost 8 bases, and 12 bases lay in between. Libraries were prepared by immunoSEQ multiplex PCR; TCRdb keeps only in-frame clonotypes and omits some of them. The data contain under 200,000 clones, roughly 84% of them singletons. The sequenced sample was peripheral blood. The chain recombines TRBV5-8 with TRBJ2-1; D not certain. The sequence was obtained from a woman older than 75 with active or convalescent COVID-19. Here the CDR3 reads CASSLGWASDEQFF. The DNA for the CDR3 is TGTGCCAGCAGCTTGGGATGGGCGTCCGATGAGCAGTTCTTC.